This T cell receptor (beta chain) appears in the sequencing data of a study of blood T cell repertoires in COVID-19 (TCRdb year 2020). About the study as a whole: Samples from collaborators originated in the United States, Italy and Spain and spanned both the acute and convalescent phases of COVID-19. The prospective study material was composed of cDNA or gDNA derived from T cells, B-cell-depleted T cells, or PBMCs. The dataset comprised deeply sampled blood TCRbeta repertoires from subjects exposed to, actively infected with, or recovered from COVID-19. The repertoires were made available in a free public database intended to serve as a resource for research on the immune response to SARS-CoV-2. Samples were obtained from the ongoing ImmuneRACE study (first 160 participants) and from over 1,000 subjects provided by 6 global collaborators. A de-identified subject ID, COVID-19 status, age in years and sex were almost always included in the sample metadata. HLA class I and class II types, where available, came from metadata supplied by the sample provider rather than from assay-based typing.

General study outcomes and caveats: The quantity of clinical and demographic metadata differed by source and by participant and was supplied without curation.

The germline V gene (reference sequence) specifies MNHEY as CDR1 and SMNVEV as CDR2. The CDR3 runs 15 residues from the cysteine to the phenylalanine. Only the CDR3 part of the read is kept: 45 bases, read in frame from the first base. V loses 5 bases, J loses 6 bases, and the germline ends lie 17 bases apart. About this clone: Its target antigen remains unknown. No base quality information exists; no much larger clone differs at one position.

Each collaborating institution followed its own protocols to collect whole blood in K2EDTA tubes. Collaborator samples were shipped for TCRbeta analysis as frozen whole blood, isolated PBMCs, or DNA extracted from either sample type. The immunoSEQ Assay, a bias-controlled multiplex PCR, was used to amplify TCRbeta CDR3 regions from genomic DNA. In the source study's methods: Within the assay, amplification of reference gene primers was used to estimate how many nucleated cells each sample contained. Sequence reads were collapsed and filtered to measure the absolute abundance of every unique TCRbeta CDR3 rearrangement. For each sample, productive Simpson clonality was calculated by taking the square root of Simpson's diversity index across productive rearrangements. TCRdb took this table from immuneACCESS and kept in-frame rearrangements with V and J called. Such tables lack part of the clones; where checked against another copy, unresolved V genes explain under half of the gap, and the rest is unexplained. V, J and clone size were drawn from that table, and D and trimming were deduced from the DNA. Within this sample are 150,000 to 200,000 clones, with 70% to 90% of them counted one time only. The ten largest clonotypes hold about 7% of the sample.

Sequenced sample: peripheral blood. The rearranged segments are TRBV27 and TRBJ1-5; a tentative D match to TRBD1 spans 5 bases. The sequence was obtained from a woman aged 80 or over in a cohort sampled during active or convalescent COVID-19. CDR3 region: CASSGPGGGGQPQHF. The DNA reads TGTGCCAGCAGTGGGCCCGGGGGGGGTGGTCAGCCCCAGCATTTT.